This TCR beta chain originates from a study of CD8 T cells in Susac syndrome. This CDR3 region has 18 residues. V shed 3 bases and J 0 bases; nucleotides not matched to a gene: 11. After extraction with the RNeasy kit, about 0.45 to 1 ug of the RNA was reverse transcribed using random hexamers. From the immunoSEQ multiplex PCR reads, TCRdb called clonotypes with MiXCR, one entry per CDR3 protein. The sample comprises around 280,000 distinct CDR3 sequences, about 85% of which are singletons, and approximately 0.11% rests with the top ten. The chain combines TRBV12-3 or TRBV12-4 with TRBJ2-5; 9 bases map to TRBD2. The sample was CD8+ T cells from PBMCs. The receptor's source is a human donor with multiple sclerosis. Here the CDR3 DNA reads TGTGCCAGCAGTTTTAGTAGCGGGAGATGGGGAAACCAAGAGACCCAGTACTTC. As protein: CASSFSSGRWGNQETQYF.